This T cell receptor (beta chain) originates from a study of blood T cells in healthy people across ages. Overall study results and limits: The study lacked donor CMV status, which possibly confounded expanded clonotype changes.

For the second PCR, which ran for 7 to 11 cycles, a sample-barcoded 5' primer and a J-beta primer mix were used. Carrying 12 random nucleotides, a template-switch adaptor labeled each individual cDNA molecule. MiXCR, run by TCRdb on the 5' RACE reads, gives a single entry per CDR3 protein. Here the sample spans about 1.4 million distinct CDR3 sequences, around 55% being singletons. Turning to this clonotype: The antigen remains undetermined.

Donors gave roughly 10 milliliters of peripheral blood apiece. CDR3 size: 14 residues. Trimming pared 4 bases from V and 5 bases from J, leaving 15 bases between. CDR1 is MNHNY, CDR2 SVGAGI, per germline (reference sequence). The chain is built from TRBV6-6 and TRBJ2-7, with D possibly matching TRBD2 (7 bases). The receptor was isolated from a man aged 18 to 30 in good health. Sequenced sample: blood. The CDR3 is CASSLISGGHEQYF. In nucleotides, the CDR3 is TGTGCCAGCAGTTTAATTTCGGGGGGCCACGAGCAGTACTTC.